What follows are 8 T cell receptor beta chains derived from one specimen sequenced in a study of blood T cell repertoires in COVID-19. Sequencing was performed with immunoSEQ multiplex PCR; in TCRdb, only in-frame clones are kept and a portion is missing. This sample carries 150,000 or so clones, more than 90% of them seen once, and the ten largest clones take 18%. Source material: peripheral blood. Receptors originate from a man in his fifties or sixties with active or convalescent COVID-19.

V is TRBV5-6 and J is TRBJ1-2; D gene unclear. The germline V gene has CDR1 SGHDT and CDR2 YYEEEE. The V end lost 2 bases, the J end lost 7 bases, and 12 bases lay between the germline ends. This CDR3 has 13 amino acids. This CDR3 reads CASSFGLEPGYTF. In nucleotides, the CDR3 is TGTGCCAGCAGCTTCGGACTCGAACCTGGCTACACCTTC.

The J gene is TRBJ1-5, the V gene TRBV28, with 8 bases fitting TRBD1. The J segment lost 3 bases and the V segment lost 9 bases, leaving 10 bases of the junction unmatched. The CDR3 is 15 amino acids. Germline CDR1 is MDHEN and CDR2 is SYDVKM. CDR3 sequence: CASRTDRAPNQPQHF. The CDR3 DNA reads TGTGCCAGTAGAACGGACAGGGCCCCCAATCAGCCCCAGCATTTT. The complete variable domain, with remaining parts taken from reference TRBV28 and TRBJ1-5, reads DVKVTQSSRYLVKRTGEKVFLECVQDMDHENMFWYRQDPGLGLRLIYFSYDVKMKEKGDIPEGYSVSREKKERFSLILESASTNQTSMYLCASRTDRAPNQPQHFGDGTRLSIL.

The V and J genes are TRBV20-1 and TRBJ1-1, with D maybe TRBD1 (5 bases). Germline CDR1 reads DFQATT; CDR2 reads SNEGSKA (reference sequence). Trimming pared 7 bases from V and 6 bases from J, leaving 12 bases between. This CDR3 is 11 amino acids long. This CDR3 is CSVTGEAEAFF. DNA for the CDR3: TGCAGTGTTACGGGGGAGGCTGAAGCTTTCTTT.

The chain carries TRBV2 and TRBJ2-2; D unclear. Germline values: CDR1 SNHLY, CDR2 FYNNEI. Trimming pared 2 bases from V and 1 base from J, leaving 5 bases between. The CDR3 runs 14 residues. Here the CDR3 DNA reads TGTGCCAGCAGTGAACTTAGGAACACCGGGGAGCTGTTTTTT. Its translation: CASSELRNTGELFF.

This chain uses TRBV5-1 with TRBJ2-2, with TRBD2 as a possible D gene (6 bases). Between the trimmed V and J ends, which lost 1 base and 6 bases, there was a span of 10 bases. CDR3 size: 14 residues. Germline V lookup: CDR1 SGHRS, CDR2 YFSETQ. This CDR3 is CASSLIAAAGELFF. The CDR3 coding sequence is TGCGCCAGCAGCTTGATAGCGGCGGCCGGGGAGCTGTTTTTT.

The chain joins TRBV19 to TRBJ2-3; 7 nucleotides agree with TRBD1. The CDR3 totals 16 residues. Trimming removed 5 bases from V and 0 bases from J; junction bases left unmatched: 8. CDR1 LNHDA and CDR2 SQIVND come from the germline V gene (reference sequence). Here the CDR3 DNA reads TGTGCCAGTAGTGTCCAGGGGGAAACTAGCACAGATACGCAGTATTTT. This translates into CASSVQGETSTDTQYF.

The chain has TRBV5-1 and TRBJ1-6, with D perhaps TRBD1 (5 bases). V dropped 0 bases and J dropped 6 bases, with 7 bases sitting between them. Germline loops: CDR1 SGHRS, CDR2 YFSETQ. The CDR3 consists of 14 residues. DNA of the CDR3: TGCGCCAGCAGCTTGGCGGGGGGTAATTCACCCCTCCACTTT. It specifies CASSLAGGNSPLHF.

This clone has just a few counts. The rearrangement joins TRBV3-1 (or the pseudogene TRBV3-2) to TRBJ1-3, with D possibly TRBD1 on 6 matching bases. The germline V gene encodes CDR1 LGHDT and CDR2 YNNKEL (reference sequence). V lost 1 base and J 6 bases, leaving 7 bases between the germline ends. This CDR3 spans 13 amino acids. CDR3 protein: CASSQAGENTIYF. CDR3 coding DNA: TGTGCCAGCAGCCAAGCAGGGGAAAACACCATATATTTT.